This passage covers 18 T cell receptor beta chains from one sample sequenced in a study of cytomegalovirus exposure and HLA in healthy donors. PCR used 60 Vbeta primers and 13 Jbeta primers. TCRdb keeps only in-frame clones here, not all; method: immunoSEQ multiplex PCR. The table has about 250,000 clones, around 80% seen once; the top ten hold under 0.6%. Sequenced material: PBMCs. These receptors all stem from a boy aged 5-17 years in good health and CMV-seronegative.

This clone has more than one count but fewer than ten. The chain recombines TRBV6-5 with TRBJ2-1, with TRBD2 matching over 13 bases. The CDR3 has 15 residues. Germline trimming cut 4 bases from V and 9 bases from J; bases unmatched to any gene: 6. Germline V lookup: CDR1 MNHEY, CDR2 SVGAGI. Here the CDR3 reads CASSSRTSGSGEQFF. The CDR3 DNA follows: TGTGCCAGCAGTTCTCGGACTAGCGGGAGCGGTGAGCAGTTCTTC.

CDR3 in amino acids: CASSLGGAGELFF. The CDR3 DNA reads as TGTGCCAGCAGCTTAGGGGGCGCCGGGGAGCTGTTTTTT. The chain combines TRBV7-9 with TRBJ2-2; TRBD1 is a possible D gene (5 bases). CDR3 length equals 13 residues. The germline V gene encodes CDR1 SEHNR and CDR2 FQNEAQ (reference sequence). V lost 1 base to trimming and J lost 6 bases, with 6 bases between them.

This clone was seen just once. This chain connects TRBV18 to TRBJ1-2, with 7 bases that match TRBD1. Germline values: CDR1 KGHSH, CDR2 LQKENI. The CDR3 runs 15 residues. Trimming at V came to 4 bases and at J to 2 bases, leaving 7 bases not matched to a gene. The DNA of the CDR3 is TGTGCCAGCTCACGGGACGACAGGGACAACTATGGCTACACCTTC. Protein sequence: CASSRDDRDNYGYTF.

The chain employs TRBV5-5 and TRBJ2-7; tentative D call: TRBD1 (5 bases). CDR3 length equals 12 residues. Germline V gene lookup returns CDR1 SGHKS and CDR2 YYEKEE (reference sequence). V was trimmed by 4 bases and J by 5 bases, leaving 10 bases between them. CDR3 bases: TGTGCCAGCAGCCTTGCAGGGAACGAGCAGTACTTC. Translated, it gives CASSLAGNEQYF.

V and J are TRBV11-3 and TRBJ2-6; D is unresolved. Trimming took off 5 bases at V and 1 base at J, with 6 bases between the two ends. Looked up from germline, CDR1 is SGHNT and CDR2 is YENEEA. This CDR3 contains 14 residues. The DNA of the CDR3 is TGTGCCAGCAGCCAGAGGTCTGGGGCCAACGTCCTGACTTTC. Protein product: CASSQRSGANVLTF.

V usage is TRBV27 and J usage is TRBJ1-2, with 10 bases fitting TRBD1. The CDR3 contains 13 residues. Per the germline V gene, CDR1 is MNHEY and CDR2 is SMNVEV (reference sequence). The J segment lost 8 bases and the V segment lost 6 bases, leaving 6 bases of the junction unmatched. The CDR3 reads CASSPDRGNGYTF. Written as DNA, the CDR3 is TGTGCCAGCAGCCCGGACAGGGGGAACGGCTACACCTTC.

This clone has just a few counts. This rearrangement joins TRBV19 to TRBJ1-2; TRBD1 agrees at 7 bases. Germline CDR1 LNHDA, CDR2 SQIVND (reference sequence). This CDR3 contains 15 residues. The trim removed 4 bases at V and 0 bases at J, leaving 5 bases unmatched. CDR3 loop: CASSRGDRANYGYTF. DNA for the CDR3: TGTGCCAGTAGTAGGGGCGACAGGGCTAACTATGGCTACACCTTC.

The CDR3 region is CAIGFGTSGRGEQFF. DNA for the CDR3: TGTGCCATCGGATTCGGGACTAGCGGGAGAGGTGAGCAGTTCTTC. The chain couples TRBV27 to TRBJ2-1, with 14 positions matching TRBD2. CDR1 is MNHEY and CDR2 is SMNVEV in the germline V gene (reference sequence). The CDR3 consists of 15 residues. The V and J ends lost 10 bases and 9 bases, in that order; junction bases with no gene match: 11.

The CDR3 protein is CASNERESSYNEQFF. CDR3 bases: TGTGCCAGCAATGAGCGGGAGAGCTCCTACAATGAGCAGTTCTTC. V is TRBV2 and J is TRBJ2-1; 8 nucleotides agree with TRBD2. This CDR3 spans 15 amino acids. V was pared by 7 bases and J by 0 bases, with 5 bases of the junction left unmatched. Looked up from germline, CDR1 is SNHLY and CDR2 is FYNNEI.

This clone was observed a single time. The chain has TRBV6-6 and TRBJ2-3, with a weak D call TRBD2 (6 bases). Germline CDR1 reads MNHNY; CDR2 reads SVGAGI (reference sequence). V gave up 8 bases and J gave up 6 bases, with 15 bases separating them. This CDR3 has 13 amino acids. The CDR3 here is CASGEAGSDTQYF. Written as DNA, the CDR3 is TGTGCCAGCGGCGAGGCGGGGTCCGATACGCAGTATTTT.

The gene calls are TRBV5-1 and TRBJ2-5, with 7 bases lining up with TRBD1. CDR1 and CDR2 from the germline V gene are SGHRS and YFSETQ. This CDR3 is 14 amino acids long. V lost 7 bases and J lost 2; bases outside the gene matches: 8. In nucleotides, the CDR3 is TGCGCCAGCCGAATGGGACAGTCTCAAGAGACCCAGTACTTC. Residues: CASRMGQSQETQYF. Full variable domain (remainder filled in from reference TRBV5-1 and TRBJ2-5): KAGVTQTPRYLIKTRGQQVTLSCSPISGHRSVSWYQQTPGQGLQFLFEYFSETQRNKGNFPGRFSGRQFSNSRSEMNVSTLELGDSALYLCASRMGQSQETQYFGPGTRLLVL.

CDR3 amino acids: CASSLWGSGRAVETQYF. The CDR3 nucleotides read TGTGCCAGCAGCTTATGGGGTAGCGGGAGGGCCGTAGAGACCCAGTACTTC. The chain combines TRBV11-3 with TRBJ2-5; 11 nucleotides line up with TRBD2. CDR1 and CDR2 from the germline V gene are SGHNT and YENEEA. This CDR3 has 17 amino acids. After removal of 2 bases from V and 4 bases from J, the junction contained 9 bases not matched to a gene.

This chain joins TRBV28 and TRBJ2-7; 9 bases are shared with TRBD2. This CDR3 has 17 amino acids. Per germline, CDR1 MDHEN and CDR2 SYDVKM. V lost 2 bases to trimming and J lost 6 bases; unmatched junction nucleotides: 14. CDR3 residues: CASSLPLRGRALFEQYF. CDR3 nucleotides: TGTGCCAGCAGTTTACCCCTCCGCGGGAGGGCCCTCTTCGAGCAGTACTTC.

This chain uses TRBV19 with TRBJ1-2; TRBD1 matches at 9 bases. The germline CDR1 and CDR2 sequences are LNHDA and SQIVND (reference sequence). Unmatched junction bases numbered 12, after V lost 7 bases and J lost 6 bases. The CDR3 spans 15 residues. The CDR3 loop is CASTPSGTGSDGYTF. The CDR3 DNA reads TGTGCCAGTACCCCCTCCGGGACAGGGTCTGATGGCTACACCTTC.

CDR3 region: CASSLDSYGYTF. The CDR3 nucleotides read TGTGCCAGCAGTCTCGACAGCTATGGCTACACCTTC. The rearrangement joins TRBV6-5 to TRBJ1-2; D possibly corresponds to TRBD1 (5 bases). There are 12 residues in the CDR3. V lost 5 bases, J lost 4 bases, and 8 bases lay in between. Germline V gene lookup returns CDR1 MNHEY and CDR2 SVGAGI.

The J gene is TRBJ2-7, the V gene TRBV5-1; 7 bases align to TRBD2. This CDR3 contains 19 residues. In germline, CDR1 is SGHRS, CDR2 YFSETQ. The trim removed 0 bases at V and 2 bases at J, leaving 17 bases unmatched. The CDR3 region has the DNA TGCGCCAGCAGCTTGGGCTTTCCCCGAACGATGCTAGCGGCCTACGAGCAGTACTTC. Translated: CASSLGFPRTMLAAYEQYF.

This clone was counted between two and nine times. This chain links TRBV2 with TRBJ2-1; D might be TRBD2 (7 bases). CDR1 is SNHLY and CDR2 is FYNNEI in the germline V gene. The V end lost 6 bases, the J end lost 10 bases, and 22 bases lay between the germline ends. The CDR3 consists of 15 residues. The CDR3 loop is CASSAEGGAGLEQFF. CDR3 bases: TGTGCCAGCAGCGCAGAGGGGGGGGCCGGCCTCGAGCAGTTCTTC.

The CDR3 DNA follows: TGTGCCAGCAGGACGGACTATACCTATGAGCAGTTCTTC. It specifies CASRTDYTYEQFF. This rearrangement joins TRBV5-4 to TRBJ2-1, with D possibly matching TRBD2 (6 bases). V lost 5 bases and J 8 bases, leaving 14 bases between the germline ends. This CDR3 comprises 13 residues. Germline V gene lookup returns CDR1 SGHNT and CDR2 YYREEE (reference sequence).